The 29 T cell receptor beta chains listed next were all sequenced from one sample in a study of T cell repertoires in cytomegalovirus infection. TCRdb re-called the reads through MiXCR, storing one row per CDR3 protein. The sample carries some 450,000 distinct CDR3 sequences, roughly 30% recorded once. Sequencing was done on a sample of PBMCs. The receptors derive from a human donor in good health (CMV status not recorded). Some clones in this sample may be carry-over from other donors' samples.

This clonotype turned up a few times. This chain connects TRBV6-1 to TRBJ1-5; D possibly corresponds to TRBD1 (5 bases). The CDR3 runs 14 residues. The V gene lost 5 bases and the J gene lost 5 bases, with 13 bases spanning the gap. Germline assignment: CDR1 MNHNS and CDR2 SASEGT. CDR3 bases: TGTGCCAGCAGTTCCACGGGGGTGGATCAGCCCCAGCATTTT. Protein product: CASSSTGVDQPQHF.

This clonotype was recorded a few times. The chain is built from TRBV7-8 and TRBJ1-2, with TRBD1 matching 8 bases. CDR1 SGHVS and CDR2 FQNEAQ come from the germline V gene. After removal of 2 bases from V and 4 bases from J, the junction contained 6 bases not matched to a gene. There are 15 residues in the CDR3. CDR3 sequence: CASSLTQGAGYGYTF. In DNA form, the CDR3 reads TGTGCCAGCAGCTTAACCCAGGGGGCGGGCTATGGCTACACCTTC. Complete variable domain (other parts from reference TRBV7-8 and TRBJ1-2): GAGVSQSPRYKVAKRGQDVALRCDPISGHVSLFWYQQALGQGPEFLTYFQNEAQLDKSGLPSDRFFAERPEGSVSTLKIQRTQQEDSAVYLCASSLTQGAGYGYTFGSGTRLTVV.

This clonotype was detected once. The chain has TRBV7-9 and TRBJ2-3, with 13 positions matching TRBD2. The CDR3 is made up of 18 amino acids. Germline V gene sequence: CDR1 SEHNR, CDR2 FQNEAQ (reference sequence). V was pared by 5 bases and J by 15 bases, with 23 bases of the junction left unmatched. The CDR3 protein is CASSLTSGGAFGTDRPYF. CDR3 nucleotide sequence: TGTGCCAGCAGCCTAACTAGCGGGGGGGCTTTTGGCACAGATAGGCCATATTTT.

V is TRBV28 and J is TRBJ2-7; D remains ambiguous. Germline V gives CDR1 MDHEN, CDR2 SYDVKM. The CDR3 spans 11 residues. Trimming removed 5 bases at V and 4 bases at J, with 6 bases between. In DNA, the CDR3 is TGTGCCAGCAGTACATTTTACGAGCAGTACTTC. Protein product: CASSTFYEQYF.

Of note for this clonotype: A read error may be the cause here, since a much bigger clone is one base away. This chain connects TRBV7-8 to TRBJ1-1, with 8 bases identical to TRBD1. The CDR3 spans 16 residues. Germline V lookup: CDR1 SGHVS, CDR2 FQNEAQ. The CDR3 here is CASSLTGTGVNTEAYF. The CDR3 DNA sequence: TGTGCCAGCAGCCTCACCGGGACAGGAGTGAACACTGAAGCTTACTTT.

Points on this clonotype: Because it lacks the conserved phenylalanine or tryptophan at the end, this CDR3 is likely a read error. The chain joins TRBV7-2 to TRBJ2-3, with a possible D match to TRBD2 (6 bases). The V gene lost 5 bases and the J gene lost 8 bases, with 20 bases spanning the gap. This CDR3 is built from 15 residues. In germline, CDR1 is SGHTA, CDR2 FQGNSA. This CDR3 is CASSPRGSGAVTQYC. In nucleotides, the CDR3 is TGTGCCAGCAGCCCAAGAGGTAGCGGCGCGGTTACGCAGTATTGT.

The chain has TRBV9 and TRBJ2-4; the D is unclear. CDR1 is SGDLS, CDR2 YYNGEE, per germline. CDR3 length: 11 amino acids. With 3 bases removed from V and 2 bases from J, the gap between germline ends came to 0 bases. The CDR3 DNA follows: TGTGCCAGCAGCGCCAAAAACATTCAGTACTTC. It specifies CASSAKNIQYF.

The CDR3 region is CASSSSDTNTGELFF. CDR3 in DNA: TGTGCCAGCAGCTCCTCGGACACGAACACCGGGGAGCTGTTTTTT. This rearrangement joins TRBV12-3 or TRBV12-4 to TRBJ2-2; D may be TRBD1 (5 bases). The CDR3 spans 15 residues. V gave up 6 bases and J gave up 0 bases, with 11 bases separating them.

This clonotype was observed at least ten times. The chain carries TRBV7-2 and TRBJ2-3; the match to TRBD2 covers 11 bases. The germline V gene has CDR1 SGHTA and CDR2 FQGNSA. CDR3 length: 15 amino acids. V lost 5 bases, J lost 4 bases, and 5 bases stayed unmatched. In DNA form, the CDR3 reads TGTGCCAGCAGCCTACGGGGACTAGCGGCAGATACGCAGTATTTT. This gives the protein CASSLRGLAADTQYF.

In the case of this clonotype: At one end, the junction sequence differs from germline, possibly due to a read error. The chain combines TRBV6-4 with TRBJ2-2, with 8 bases aligning to TRBD1. The CDR3 runs 15 residues. Germline V gene data show CDR1 as MRHNA and CDR2 as SNTAGT. The CDR3 DNA reads as TGTGCCAGCAGCGCGACAGGGGAAAACACCGGGGATCTGTTTTTT. It translates to CASSATGENTGDLFF.

The rearrangement links TRBV12-3 or TRBV12-4 to TRBJ1-6; D remains unclear. CDR3 length equals 14 residues. The V gene lost 3 bases and the J gene lost 6 bases, with 9 bases spanning the gap. The CDR3 loop reads CASSLGILNSPLHF. For the CDR3, the DNA is TGTGCCAGCAGTTTGGGTATCCTTAATTCACCCCTCCACTTT.

On this clonotype itself: With a much larger clone just one base away, this may be a read error. This chain joins TRBV6-2 or TRBV6-3 and TRBJ2-5; D gene unclear. Germline assignment: CDR1 MNHEY and CDR2 SVGEGT. This CDR3 comprises 14 residues. This chain's CDR3 is CASSYPDVQETRYF. CDR3 in DNA: TGTGCCAGCAGTTACCCTGACGTCCAAGAGACCCGGTACTTC.

This clonotype was counted between two and nine times. The V and J genes are TRBV10-1 and TRBJ1-2, with a weak D call TRBD1 (6 bases). There are 13 residues in the CDR3. With 2 bases removed from V and 6 bases from J, the gap between germline ends came to 10 bases. Germline CDR1 is WNHNN and CDR2 is SYGVQD (reference sequence). CDR3 region: CASSEARGHGYTF. The CDR3 DNA reads TGCGCCAGCAGTGAGGCCAGGGGTCATGGCTACACCTTC.

As to this clonotype: A much larger clonotype is one base distant, so this may be a read error. This sequence joins TRBV4-1 and TRBJ2-3, with D maybe TRBD2 (5 bases). CDR3 size: 15 residues. Per the germline V gene, CDR1 is MGHRA and CDR2 is YSYEKL. This chain's CDR3 is CDSSQAASGTDTQYF. The CDR3 DNA follows: TGCGACAGCAGCCAAGCAGCGTCGGGGACAGATACGCAGTATTTT.

V is TRBV28 and J is TRBJ1-5; a weak D match, TRBD1 (6 bases). Trimming took 4 bases from V and 6 from J, leaving 10 bases between them. This CDR3 spans 13 amino acids. The germline V gene has CDR1 MDHEN and CDR2 SYDVKM. Written as DNA, the CDR3 is TGTGCCAGCAGTTCCGGGACAAGTCAGCCCCAGCATTTT. Translated: CASSSGTSQPQHF.

The CDR3 region has the DNA TGTGCCAGCAGAGCCGGACGGATCCTCAGAGATACGCAGTATTTT. Its protein is CASRAGRILRDTQYF. The chain has TRBV6-1 and TRBJ2-3; no clear D. The CDR3 extends over 15 amino acids. V lost 6 bases and J lost 5, with 18 bases in between. Germline V gene data show CDR1 as MNHNS and CDR2 as SASEGT.

The gene calls are TRBV24-1 and TRBJ2-5; 13 bases agree with TRBD2. There are 16 residues in the CDR3. Per the germline V gene, CDR1 is KGHDR and CDR2 is SFDVKD. J gave up 3 bases and V 4 bases, and 4 bases lay outside the gene matches. The CDR3 DNA sequence: TGTGCCACCAGTGACATGACTAGCGGGGGGAAAGAGACCCAGTACTTC. It yields the protein CATSDMTSGGKETQYF.

This chain joins TRBV19 and TRBJ2-1, with 8 bases identical to TRBD2. The CDR3 is 14 residues long. The germline V gene encodes CDR1 LNHDA and CDR2 SQIVND (reference sequence). J gave up 3 bases and V 10 bases, and 8 bases lay outside the gene matches. In DNA form, the CDR3 reads TGTGCCACTGGAGCGGGGGCCCTCTACAATGAGCAGTTCTTC. Amino acid sequence: CATGAGALYNEQFF.

This clonotype came up a few times. This could be a read error, since a much larger clone is one nucleotide away. The chain recombines TRBV7-2 with TRBJ1-2, with D tentatively TRBD1 (5 bases). Germline CDR1 is SGHTA and CDR2 is FQGNSA. The CDR3 consists of 16 residues. The V end was cut by 4 bases, the J end by 3 bases, with 18 bases between. The CDR3: CASSSPRGGVHYGYTF. The CDR3 nucleotides read TGTGCCAGCAGCTCCCCCCGCGGGGGTGTTCACTATGGCTACACCTTC.

To note about this clonotype: A read error may produce the germline difference seen at one junction end. V is TRBV6-6 and J is TRBJ2-5; D is perhaps TRBD2 (5 bases). Germline-derived CDR1 and CDR2 are MNHNY and SVGAGI (reference sequence). The CDR3 is 15 residues long. The CDR3 is CSSTKEETGQETQYF. The CDR3 coding sequence is TGTTCCAGCACTAAAGAGGAAACGGGACAAGAGACCCAGTACTTC.

The gene calls are TRBV13 and TRBJ1-1; a possible D gene is TRBD1 (5 bases). This CDR3 region has 16 residues. The V end was cut by 5 bases, the J end by 3 bases, with 19 bases between. Germline lookup yields CDR1 PRHDT and CDR2 FYEKMQ (reference sequence). This CDR3 reads CASSLGARARHTEAFF. CDR3 DNA sequence: TGTGCCAGCAGCCTTGGGGCCAGGGCTCGACACACTGAAGCTTTCTTT.

The genes are TRBV20-1 and TRBJ1-2; D might be TRBD1 (5 bases). CDR3 length: 14 amino acids. Germline values: CDR1 DFQATT, CDR2 SNEGSKA (reference sequence). V was clipped by 0 bases and J by 1 base, with 9 bases between them. The CDR3 loop reads CSARERGINYGYTF. CDR3 coding DNA: TGCAGTGCTAGAGAACGGGGGATTAACTATGGCTACACCTTC.

This clonotype has only a few counts. This chain joins TRBV4-1 and TRBJ1-1; 7 positions agree with TRBD1. The germline gives CDR1 MGHRA, CDR2 YSYEKL. V was pared by 3 bases and J by 4 bases, with 8 bases of the junction left unmatched. There are 15 residues in the CDR3. For the CDR3, the DNA is TGCGCCAGCAGCCAGGAACAGGGGAGAGGCACTGAAGCTTTCTTT. This encodes CASSQEQGRGTEAFF.

This clonotype showed up many times. The chain has TRBV7-9 and TRBJ1-1; tentatively, D is TRBD1 (6 bases). Between the trimmed V and J ends, which lost 5 bases and 1 base, there was a span of 11 bases. Germline assignment: CDR1 SEHNR and CDR2 FQNEAQ (reference sequence). This CDR3 has 14 residues. The CDR3 bases are TGTGCCAGCAGCCCACAGGGTAGGAACACTGAAGCTTTCTTT. Protein sequence: CASSPQGRNTEAFF.

This clonotype came up a few times. This chain joins TRBV19 and TRBJ1-1; TRBD1 is a possible D gene (6 bases). CDR3 length: 14 residues. Germline V gene sequence: CDR1 LNHDA, CDR2 SQIVND (reference sequence). V was shortened by 3 bases and J by 4 bases, with 12 bases between the two germline ends. DNA for the CDR3: TGTGCCAGTAGTATGGGCAGGGGAAGCACTGAAGCTTTCTTT. This translates into CASSMGRGSTEAFF.

The table lists this clonotype with a few counts. The rearrangement uses TRBV6-5 and TRBJ1-1; no definite D call. Trimming stripped 2 bases from V and 4 bases from J, with 8 bases between. This CDR3 is built from 13 residues. In germline, CDR1 is MNHEY, CDR2 SVGAGI. The DNA for the CDR3 is TGTGCCAGCAGTTACCGGACCGCCACTGAAGCTTTCTTT. Protein sequence: CASSYRTATEAFF.

J is TRBJ2-1 and V is TRBV4-3; 12 bases map to TRBD2. Per the germline V gene, CDR1 is LGHNA and CDR2 is YSLEER. The CDR3 runs to 16 residues. Unmatched junction bases numbered 11, after V lost 4 bases and J lost 10 bases. The CDR3 DNA reads TGCGCCAGCAGCCGAAACGGACTAGCGGGGAGCAAGGAGCAGTTCTTC. It encodes CASSRNGLAGSKEQFF.

As regards this clonotype: This could be a read error, since a much larger clone is one nucleotide away. Here the CDR3 reads CASSFYGPDRFEDTPYF. CDR3 DNA: TGTGCCAGCAGCTTCTACGGCCCGGACAGATTCGAAGATACGCCGTATTTT. V and J are TRBV7-6 and TRBJ2-3; D possibly corresponds to TRBD1 (6 bases). The CDR3 is 17 residues long. The germline gives CDR1 SGHVS, CDR2 FNYEAQ.

The chain employs TRBV7-3 and TRBJ1-1, with D possibly TRBD1 on 6 matching bases. The ends were cut back, 5 bases at V and 7 bases at J, with 14 bases in the middle. Germline CDR1 and CDR2: SGHTA and FQGTGA. This CDR3 contains 13 residues. The CDR3 sequence is CASSRRGGVEAFF. The CDR3 DNA sequence: TGTGCCAGCAGCCGGAGGGGGGGGGTTGAAGCTTTCTTT.